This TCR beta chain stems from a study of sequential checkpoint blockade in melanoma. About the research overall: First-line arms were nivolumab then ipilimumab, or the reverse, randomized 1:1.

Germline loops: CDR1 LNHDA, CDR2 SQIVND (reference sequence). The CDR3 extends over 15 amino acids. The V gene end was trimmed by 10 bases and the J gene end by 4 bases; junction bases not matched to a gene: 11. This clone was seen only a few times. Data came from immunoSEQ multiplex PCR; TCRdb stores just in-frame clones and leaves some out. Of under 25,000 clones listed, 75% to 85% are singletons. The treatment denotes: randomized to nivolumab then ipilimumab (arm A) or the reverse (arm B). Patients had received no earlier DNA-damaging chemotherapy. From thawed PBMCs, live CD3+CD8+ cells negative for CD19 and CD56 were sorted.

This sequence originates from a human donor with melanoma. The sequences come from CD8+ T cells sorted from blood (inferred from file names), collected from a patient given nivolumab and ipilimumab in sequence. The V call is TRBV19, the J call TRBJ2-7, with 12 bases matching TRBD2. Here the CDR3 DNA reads TGTGCCACGGCTTCCCTAGCGGGAGGGATATACGAGCAGTACTTC. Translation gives CATASLAGGIYEQYF.